The text below deals with one T cell receptor beta chain. Its antigen is still unknown. This specimen belongs to a study of T cell repertoires in cytomegalovirus infection. Each CDR3 protein is one row after TCRdb ran MiXCR on the reads. The sample has about 310,000 distinct CDR3 sequences, just under 25% seen once. V was clipped by 0 bases and J by 6 bases; unmatched bases: 8. Looked up from germline, CDR1 is LNHNV and CDR2 is YYDKDF (reference sequence). The CDR3 extends over 17 amino acids. The sequencing here drew on cultured PBMCs, taken from culture after CMV antigen stimulation. The genes are TRBV15 and TRBJ2-3; 11 bases are a match to TRBD1. This clonotype originated in a human donor in good health (CMV status not recorded). Some clones in this sample may be carry-over from other donors' samples. Here the CDR3 DNA reads TGTGCCACCAGCAGAGACTGGACAGGGGGCGTCAAGGATACGCAGTATTTT. Amino acids: CATSRDWTGGVKDTQYF.